This T cell receptor beta chain was obtained from a study of cytomegalovirus exposure and HLA in healthy donors. About this clone itself: Its antigen is still unknown.

J gave up 8 bases and V 7 bases, and 13 bases lay outside the gene matches. The V gene's germline CDR1 is LNHDA and CDR2 SQIVND (reference sequence). The CDR3 covers 15 residues. The study, taken as a whole, reports: Later, TCR association rates were found to vary by HLA locus, highest for DRB1 and lowest for HLA-C. Being productive about 87% or about 30% of the time was typical of most TCR beta V segments in an earlier analysis.

Donors consisted of healthy bone marrow donors. The PCR employed 60 Vbeta primers together with 13 Jbeta primers. The data were produced by immunoSEQ multiplex PCR, yet TCRdb's version contains in-frame clones alone and is incomplete. The sample holds around 180,000 clones, more than 80% seen once. This clonotype originated in a male donor in good health and CMV-seronegative. This chain connects TRBV19 to TRBJ2-1; 8 positions agree with TRBD2. Sequenced material: PBMCs. DNA for the CDR3: TGTGCCAGTACGCCCACTAGCGGAGCCGGGTATGAGCAGTTCTTC. Translation: CASTPTSGAGYEQFF.